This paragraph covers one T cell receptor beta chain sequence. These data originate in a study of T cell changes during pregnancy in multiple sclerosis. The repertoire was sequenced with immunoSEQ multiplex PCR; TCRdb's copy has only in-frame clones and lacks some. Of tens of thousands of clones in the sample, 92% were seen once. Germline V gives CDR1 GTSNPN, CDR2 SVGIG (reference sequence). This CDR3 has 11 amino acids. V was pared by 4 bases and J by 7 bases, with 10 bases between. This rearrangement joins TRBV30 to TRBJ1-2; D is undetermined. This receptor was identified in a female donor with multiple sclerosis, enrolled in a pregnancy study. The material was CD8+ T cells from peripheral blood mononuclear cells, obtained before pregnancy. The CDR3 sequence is CAWIGSGGYTF. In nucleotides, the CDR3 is TGTGCCTGGATTGGATCGGGTGGCTACACCTTC. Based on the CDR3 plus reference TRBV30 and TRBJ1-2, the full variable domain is SQTIHQWPATLVQPVGSPLSLECTVEGTSNPNLYWYRQAAGRGLQLLFYSVGIGQISSEVPQNLSASRPQDRQFILSSKKLLLSDSGFYLCAWIGSGGYTFGSGTRLTVV.